The 11 T cell receptor beta chains below all came from one sample that was sequenced in a study of blood T cell repertoires in COVID-19. Assay: immunoSEQ multiplex PCR; the TCRdb copy retains only in-frame clones and omits some. The top ten hold roughly 5.6% of the sample, which has 10,000 to 15,000 clones, 70% to 75% seen once. Sequenced input: peripheral blood. The receptors come from a man aged 55 to 69 with COVID-19, enrolled during active disease.

The genes are TRBV29-1 and TRBJ2-7; 7 bases align to TRBD2. Germline trimming cut 1 base from V and 2 bases from J; bases unmatched to any gene: 5. Germline CDR1 SQVTM, CDR2 ANQGSEA. This CDR3 contains 14 residues. CDR3 sequence (DNA): TGCAGCGTTGAAGGGTCTAGCGGCACCTACGAGCAGTACTTC. This codes for CSVEGSSGTYEQYF.

The CDR3 DNA reads as TGTGCCAGCAGTTCTAGCGGGGGGCTTCTCAATGAGCAGTTCTTC. Translating it yields CASSSSGGLLNEQFF. The chain has TRBV11-2 and TRBJ2-1, with 11 bases identical to TRBD2. The CDR3 consists of 15 residues. After removal of 6 bases from V and 6 bases from J, the junction contained 7 bases not matched to a gene. The germline gives CDR1 SGHAT, CDR2 FQNNGV.

The chain is built from TRBV16 and TRBJ1-2, with unresolved D. The CDR3 covers 13 residues. Germline loops: CDR1 KGHSY, CDR2 FQNENV. V was trimmed by 2 bases and J by 5 bases, leaving 9 bases between them. The CDR3 here is CASSQGRGYGYTF. CDR3 bases: TGTGCCAGCAGCCAAGGTAGAGGTTATGGCTACACCTTC.

The rearrangement joins TRBV24-1 to TRBJ1-5, with a weak D call TRBD1 (5 bases). The germline gives CDR1 KGHDR, CDR2 SFDVKD. The V end lost 3 bases, the J end lost 7 bases, and 12 bases lay between the germline ends. The CDR3 consists of 14 residues. The chain's CDR3 is CATSDPGSYQPQHF. The CDR3 DNA is TGTGCCACCAGTGATCCAGGGTCTTACCAGCCCCAGCATTTT.

This clone was counted only a few times. V is TRBV6-5 and J is TRBJ1-2, with 10 bases matching TRBD1. Looked up from germline, CDR1 is MNHEY and CDR2 is SVGAGI. The CDR3 is 14 residues long. The trim removed 5 bases at V and 1 base at J, leaving 1 base unmatched. The chain's CDR3 is CASSRTGGNYGYTF. The CDR3 bases are TGTGCCAGCAGTCGGACAGGGGGTAACTATGGCTACACCTTC.

This clone came up a few times. The chain's CDR3 is CASSFRDREGNTIYF. As DNA, the CDR3 is TGTGCCAGCAGCTTCCGGGACAGGGAGGGAAACACCATATATTTT. This chain connects TRBV5-6 to TRBJ1-3; 9 positions match TRBD1. Trimming removed 2 bases from V and 4 bases from J; junction bases left unmatched: 4. Germline lookup yields CDR1 SGHDT and CDR2 YYEEEE. This CDR3 region has 15 residues.

In this sample, this clone turned up a few times. J is TRBJ2-3 and V is TRBV6-6, with D possibly TRBD2 on 5 matching bases. CDR3 length: 14 residues. Germline CDR1 and CDR2: MNHNY and SVGAGI (reference sequence). The V end was cut by 2 bases, the J end by 4 bases, with 10 bases between. CDR3 in amino acids: CASSYPPAADTQYF. The CDR3 nucleotides read TGTGCCAGCAGTTACCCCCCAGCGGCAGATACGCAGTATTTT.

V gene TRBV6-5 combines with J gene TRBJ2-7; TRBD1 aligns across 8 bases. This CDR3 comprises 14 residues. With 6 bases clipped from V and 3 bases from J, the junction kept 7 bases outside the gene matches. Germline CDR1 is MNHEY and CDR2 is SVGAGI. CDR3 in amino acids: CASRNGQGIYEQYF. CDR3 bases: TGTGCCAGCAGGAACGGACAGGGCATCTACGAGCAGTACTTC.

The genes are TRBV6-4 and TRBJ2-1; 13 nucleotides line up with TRBD2. The germline gives CDR1 MRHNA, CDR2 SNTAGT. V gave up 5 bases and J gave up 0 bases; unmatched junction bases: 1. This CDR3 region has 16 residues. DNA for the CDR3: TGTGCCAGCAGTCGGACTAGCGGGAGCTCCTACAATGAGCAGTTCTTC. Encoded protein: CASSRTSGSSYNEQFF.

The J gene is TRBJ1-4, the V gene TRBV29-1, with TRBD1 matching over 8 bases. Germline trimming cut 5 bases from V and 7 bases from J; bases unmatched to any gene: 12. This CDR3 comprises 15 residues. CDR1 is SQVTM and CDR2 is ANQGSEA in the germline V gene. CDR3 loop: CSVKLQGARGEKLFF. CDR3 DNA sequence: TGCAGCGTTAAACTGCAGGGGGCGCGGGGTGAAAAACTGTTTTTT.

This chain uses TRBV5-4 with TRBJ2-2, with TRBD2 matching over 11 bases. J was trimmed by 2 bases and V by 0 bases; bases with no gene match: 3. The CDR3 runs to 17 residues. Germline assignment: CDR1 SGHNT and CDR2 YYREEE (reference sequence). The CDR3 loop reads CASSLVLAGDNTGELFF. Written as DNA, the CDR3 is TGTGCCAGCAGCTTGGTACTAGCGGGAGATAACACCGGGGAGCTGTTTTTT.